This T cell receptor beta chain was captured by sequencing in a study of blood T cells in healthy people across ages. Points from the study as a whole: A conclusive naive versus antigen-experienced comparison was prevented by the unsorted PBMCs.

V was cut by 0 bases and J by 3 bases, with 12 bases left in between. This CDR3 comprises 16 residues. Germline-derived CDR1 and CDR2 are SNHLY and FYNNEI. This clonotype was detected once. Antigen: not known. PCR was performed a second time for roughly 6 to 12 cycles using a sample-barcoded 5' primer and a J-beta primer mix. TCRdb re-called the 5' RACE reads through MiXCR, storing one row per CDR3 protein. This table has about 1 million distinct CDR3 sequences, 40% to 50% appearing once. Donor samples were obtained from healthy Caucasian individuals from Russia, aged about 6 to 95. This TCR was recovered from an older woman in good health. The chain joins TRBV2 to TRBJ2-4; D may be TRBD1 (5 bases). The sequenced material came from blood. This CDR3 is CASSEAFRVSKNIQYF. In DNA, the CDR3 is TGTGCCAGCAGTGAAGCGTTCAGGGTTAGCAAAAACATTCAGTACTTC. Together with reference TRBV2 and TRBJ2-4, the CDR3 gives the full variable domain: EPEVTQTPSHQVTQMGQEVILRCVPISNHLYFYWYRQILGQKVEFLVSFYNNEISEKSEIFDDQFSVERPDGSNFTLKIRSTKLEDSAMYFCASSEAFRVSKNIQYFGAGTRLSVL.